The sequence of this TCR beta chain was determined in a study of OX40 agonist ivuxolimab in advanced cancers. Whole-study results and caveats: Relatively little clonal expansion, among the lowest observed, appeared in partial responders at 0.1-3.0 mg/kg.

This clone was observed a handful of times. Its antigen is not known. Measured with immunoSEQ multiplex PCR; TCRdb has only the in-frame clones, and not every one. The sample has roughly 13,000 clones; 70% to 85% are singletons. CDR1 is MDHEN, CDR2 SYDVKM, per germline. Germline trimming cut 6 bases from V and 6 bases from J; bases unmatched to any gene: 16. The CDR3 is 19 amino acids. Blood got drawn at baseline, again on cycle 4 day 1, and then on cycle 7 day 1. Source: CD4+ or CD8+ T cells sorted from blood, taken in a trial of the OX40 agonist ivuxolimab. The V gene is TRBV28, the J gene TRBJ2-1; 14 bases map to TRBD2. The clonotype originates from an adult with an advanced solid tumor such as melanoma, head and neck, liver or kidney cancer. CDR3 nucleotides: TGTGCCAGCAGCCCACTTCCGGGACTAGCGGGAGTATCGGTCAATGAGCAGTTCTTC. Its protein is CASSPLPGLAGVSVNEQFF. The whole variable domain, remainder taken from reference TRBV28 and TRBJ2-1, is DVKVTQSSRYLVKRTGEKVFLECVQDMDHENMFWYRQDPGLGLRLIYFSYDVKMKEKGDIPEGYSVSREKKERFSLILESASTNQTSMYLCASSPLPGLAGVSVNEQFFGPGTRLTVL.